Below are 4 T cell receptor beta chains sequenced from a single sample in a study of shared clonotypes between healthy human individuals (dated by TCRdb to 2020 to 2022). The library came from the immunoSEQ multiplex PCR assay. What TCRdb holds here is the immuneACCESS table cut down to in-frame rearrangements. Part of the clones is not present; checked against another copy, under half of the missing clones reflect an unresolved V gene, and the others are unexplained. The sample contains around 1.9 million clones, 85% to 95% of them found a single time. The ten biggest clones cover under 2% of the sample. CD8 naive samples were obtained by positive selection for CCR7 among CD45RO-negative cells, yielding a CD45RA+CCR7+ population from which TemRA cells were excluded. The sample comprised naive CD8+ T cells from PBMCs. The cell subset or site label corresponds to: CD45RA+CCR7+. These receptors were taken from a man younger than 35 in good health. Some clones in this sample may be carry-over from other donors' samples.

The rearrangement joins TRBV2 to TRBJ2-1; tentatively, D is TRBD2 (6 bases). CDR3 length equals 21 residues. Between the trimmed V and J ends, which lost 6 bases and 0 bases, there was a span of 30 bases. Germline V gives CDR1 SNHLY, CDR2 FYNNEI. CDR3 residues: CASRTPGERPIIVSSYNEQFF. The CDR3 nucleotides are TGTGCCAGCAGGACCCCGGGGGAGCGGCCTATTATCGTAAGCTCCTACAATGAGCAGTTCTTC.

V and J are TRBV9 and TRBJ2-5; TRBD2 aligns across 9 bases. The trim removed 5 bases at V and 2 bases at J, leaving 7 bases unmatched. The CDR3 has 15 residues. The germline V gene encodes CDR1 SGDLS and CDR2 YYNGEE. Here the CDR3 DNA reads TGTGCCAGCAGATCCGGGCGGGGGGGACAAGAGACCCAGTACTTC. It specifies CASRSGRGGQETQYF. Full variable domain (outside the CDR3, taken from reference TRBV9 and TRBJ2-5): DSGVTQTPKHLITATGQRVTLRCSPRSGDLSVYWYQQSLDQGLQFLIQYYNGEERAKGNILERFSAQQFPDLHSELNLSSLELGDSALYFCASRSGRGGQETQYFGPGTRLLVL.

J is TRBJ2-7 and V is TRBV7-9; 7 bases align to TRBD1. The germline gives CDR1 SEHNR, CDR2 FQNEAQ (reference sequence). CDR3 length equals 13 residues. The V segment lost 5 bases and the J segment 5 bases; nucleotides outside the gene matches: 6. This chain's CDR3 is CASSQGGSDEQYF. CDR3 DNA: TGTGCCAGCAGCCAAGGGGGCTCGGACGAGCAGTACTTC.

V usage is TRBV9 and J usage is TRBJ1-1; D ambiguous. The germline gives CDR1 SGDLS, CDR2 YYNGEE. The CDR3 covers 15 residues. V was trimmed by 0 bases and J by 0 bases, leaving 9 bases between them. This CDR3 is CASSVVSGLNTEAFF. CDR3 DNA: TGTGCCAGCAGCGTAGTGTCCGGGTTGAACACTGAAGCTTTCTTT.